This TCR beta chain was sequenced for a study of tumor-infiltrating lymphocytes in localized non-small cell lung cancer. On the study more broadly: Some samples were collected after neoadjuvant chemotherapy; smokers, never-smokers and several histologies were included.

The assay was immunoSEQ multiplex PCR, and TCRdb's table has in-frame clones only and misses some. The sample holds over 10,000 clones, approximately 85% seen once. A word on this clone: Its specificity is unknown.

Study-level points and caveats: T-cell fraction did not differ between immunotypes IM1 and IM2. Not all patients were TCR sequenced, owing to tissue quantity. Different pieces of the same tissue went to different assays, confounding technical variation with intratumor heterogeneity.

CDR3 length: 15 residues. Trimming cost V 4 bases and J 2 bases, with 15 bases left between them. Germline assignment: CDR1 MNHEY and CDR2 SVGAGI. The V and J genes are TRBV6-5 and TRBJ2-7; D is undetermined. The sequencing input was uninvolved lung tissue not adjacent to the tumor. This TCR was recovered from a human donor with non-small cell lung cancer. The chain's CDR3 is CASSSLEIAPYEQYF. In DNA form, the CDR3 reads TGTGCCAGCAGTTCCCTCGAGATAGCCCCCTACGAGCAGTACTTC.